The 22 T cell receptor beta chains below were found in one sample sequenced in a study of immune heterogeneity within non-small cell lung tumors. Genomic DNA extracted from bulk tumor tissue served as template. A total of roughly 620 ng was used per sample. Biopsies that were spaced far apart were taken, several per primary tumor, during surgery. Patients went through curative surgery, and their non-small cell lung cancer was untreated and newly diagnosed. With 32 V and 13 J primers, multiplex PCR amplified the TCR beta CDR3. TCRdb reprocessed the multiplex PCR reads with MiXCR, giving one entry per CDR3 protein. In the table there are some 11,000 distinct CDR3 sequences, about 31% of which are singletons. Sequencing was performed on lung tumor tissue. The receptors were sampled from a woman aged 50 to 60 with non-small cell lung cancer.

In this sample, this clonotype turned up a few times. The genes are TRBV7-2 and TRBJ2-2; 7 bases fit TRBD1. The junction had 4 bases not matched to a gene; V was cut back by 6 bases and J by 6 bases. The germline CDR1 and CDR2 sequences are SGHTA and FQGNSA. This CDR3 has 13 residues. Here the CDR3 reads CASRQQGSGELFF. The CDR3 DNA sequence: TGTGCCAGCAGACAACAGGGGTCCGGGGAGCTGTTTTTT.

The chain links TRBV10-3 to TRBJ1-5; 10 bases are a match to TRBD1. This CDR3 contains 15 residues. Germline V gene lookup returns CDR1 ENHRY and CDR2 SYGVKD. V lost 11 bases to trimming and J lost 6 bases; unmatched junction nucleotides: 13. CDR3 coding DNA: TGTGCCTCAAAAGGGGGGACAGGGGCAGGTCAGCCCCAGCATTTT. It yields the protein CASKGGTGAGQPQHF.

The rearrangement joins TRBV20-1 to TRBJ2-4; no firm D call. Looked up from germline, CDR1 is DFQATT and CDR2 is SNEGSKA (reference sequence). The CDR3 covers 14 residues. The germline V and J ends were trimmed by 2 bases and 0 bases, with 8 bases remaining between them. CDR3 in DNA: TGCAGTGCTAGACAGAGACTAGCCAAAAACATTCAGTACTTC. It is translated as CSARQRLAKNIQYF.

This clonotype has a count of ten or more. The chain joins TRBV24-1 to TRBJ2-7; the D is unclear. The germline V and J ends were trimmed by 9 bases and 0 bases, with 8 bases remaining between them. Germline CDR1 reads KGHDR; CDR2 reads SFDVKD. The CDR3 is made up of 12 amino acids. CDR3 protein: CATGDGSYEQYF. The DNA of the CDR3 is TGTGCCACCGGCGACGGCTCCTACGAGCAGTACTTC.

This clonotype was detected only once. The rearrangement joins TRBV28 to TRBJ1-5; 7 bases map to TRBD1. The CDR3 extends over 16 amino acids. CDR1 and CDR2 (germline): MDHEN, SYDVKM. Trimming removed 4 bases from V and 5 bases from J; junction bases left unmatched: 11. This CDR3 reads CASSSSGRGRHQPQHF. The CDR3 coding sequence is TGTGCCAGCAGTTCCTCGGGAAGGGGGCGTCATCAGCCCCAGCATTTT. Full variable domain (missing parts from reference TRBV28 and TRBJ1-5): DVKVTQSSRYLVKRTGEKVFLECVQDMDHENMFWYRQDPGLGLRLIYFSYDVKMKEKGDIPEGYSVSREKKERFSLILESASTNQTSMYLCASSSSGRGRHQPQHFGDGTRLSIL.

This chain links TRBV11-3 with TRBJ2-5; D may be TRBD2 (7 bases). V lost 5 bases, J lost 6 bases, and 16 bases lay in between. The CDR3 totals 14 residues. The germline V gene has CDR1 SGHNT and CDR2 YENEEA. CDR3 sequence: CASSQGRVWQTQYF. The DNA of the CDR3 is TGTGCCAGCAGCCAGGGGAGGGTGTGGCAGACCCAGTACTTC.

This clonotype was seen ten or more times. The chain carries TRBV11-2 and TRBJ1-4, with D unresolved. The V gene's germline CDR1 is SGHAT and CDR2 FQNNGV. Deletions cut 5 bases from V and 1 base from J, with 11 bases between. The CDR3 is made up of 15 amino acids. CDR3 region: CASSPRRETNEKLFF. CDR3 coding DNA: TGTGCCAGCAGCCCTCGCCGGGAAACTAATGAAAAACTGTTTTTT.

Worth noting for this clonotype: A much larger clone differs by one base, so this may be a read error. J is TRBJ2-5 and V is TRBV28, with D maybe TRBD2 (6 bases). Germline lookup yields CDR1 MDHEN and CDR2 SYDVKM. This CDR3 spans 15 amino acids. The CDR3 sequence is CASGLEEGAQETQYF. CDR3 sequence (DNA): TGTGCCAGCGGTTTGGAGGAGGGAGCCCAAGAGACCCAGTACTTC.

The chain uses TRBV11-2 and TRBJ2-7, with 7 bases that match TRBD1. The V segment lost 5 bases and the J segment 0 bases; nucleotides outside the gene matches: 4. The CDR3 loop spans 14 amino acids. Germline loops: CDR1 SGHAT, CDR2 FQNNGV. The CDR3 nucleotides are TGTGCCAGCAGCCGAGGGACAGCCTCCTACGAGCAGTACTTC. Translated, it gives CASSRGTASYEQYF.

With regard to this clonotype: Given a much more abundant clone one base away, this may be a read error. The chain recombines TRBV28 with TRBJ1-4, with 9 nucleotides matching TRBD1. The CDR3 runs 13 residues. Germline V gene sequence: CDR1 MDHEN, CDR2 SYDVKM. CDR3 loop: CVTGQGRNEKLFF. The CDR3 bases are TGTGTCACCGGACAGGGGAGGAATGAAAAACTGTTTTTT.

With respect to this clonotype: This could be a read error, since a much larger clone is one nucleotide away. The chain carries TRBV3-1 and TRBJ1-3; D perhaps matches TRBD1 (5 bases). The V and J ends lost 4 bases and 4 bases respectively, with 17 bases between them. Germline assignment: CDR1 LGHDT and CDR2 YNNKEL (reference sequence). The CDR3 is 16 residues long. CDR3 bases: TGTGCCAGCAGCCGGTCAGGGAGGGTCCTCGGAAACACCATATATTTT. This sequence encodes CASSRSGRVLGNTIYF.

Many counts were recorded for this clonotype. The rearrangement uses TRBV29-1 and TRBJ2-7, with D perhaps TRBD2 (5 bases). V lost 3 bases, J lost 0 bases, and 15 bases lay in between. This CDR3 has 15 amino acids. Germline lookup yields CDR1 SQVTM and CDR2 ANQGSEA. The CDR3 reads CSVENAGPGSYEQYF. CDR3 nucleotides: TGCAGCGTTGAGAACGCGGGTCCGGGCTCCTACGAGCAGTACTTC.

For this clonotype: A much larger clonotype is one base distant, so this may be a read error. This CDR3 is CASSLGRMNTEAFF. CDR3 in DNA: TGTGCCAGCAGCCTAGGACGGATGAACACTGAAGCTTTCTTT. This chain links TRBV7-2 with TRBJ1-1; no reliable D call. The length of the CDR3 is 14 residues. V was shortened by 5 bases and J by 0 bases, with 10 bases between the two germline ends. Germline V gene lookup returns CDR1 SGHTA and CDR2 FQGNSA.

This clonotype was seen at least ten times. This chain uses TRBV30 with TRBJ2-5; D remains ambiguous. The germline V gene has CDR1 GTSNPN and CDR2 SVGIG (reference sequence). Trimming shortened V by 7 bases and J by 5 bases, and 17 bases separated the two germline ends. The CDR3 has 13 residues. CDR3 in amino acids: CASQSHSAETQYF. The CDR3 region has the DNA TGTGCCTCCCAATCCCATTCTGCTGAGACCCAGTACTTC.

With regard to this clonotype: Given a much more abundant clone one base away, this may be a read error. This CDR3 is missing its conserved last phenylalanine or tryptophan, likely due to a read error. The chain is built from TRBV28 and TRBJ2-4; the D gene could be TRBD1 or TRBD2 (5 bases each). The tail of the sequence fits TRBJ2-1 better, so the J call may be wrong. There are 14 residues in the CDR3. Germline V gene data show CDR1 as MDHEN and CDR2 as SYDVKM. Here the CDR3 reads CASSSRDRPNEQFL. The CDR3 bases are TGTGCCAGCAGTTCCCGGGACCGGCCAAATGAGCAGTTCTTA.

There are a few counts of this clonotype. The genes are TRBV6-5 and TRBJ2-5; 7 positions match TRBD2. CDR3 length: 15 residues. Germline-derived CDR1 and CDR2 are MNHEY and SVGAGI. The trim removed 0 bases at V and 4 bases at J, leaving 5 bases unmatched. The CDR3 DNA sequence: TGTGCCAGCAGTTACTCTCGGGGGGAGGGAGAGACCCAGTACTTC. Encoded protein: CASSYSRGEGETQYF.

This clonotype was seen ten or more times. The chain combines TRBV2 with TRBJ1-3; the D is unclear. The germline V gene encodes CDR1 SNHLY and CDR2 FYNNEI. The germline V and J ends were trimmed by 6 bases and 2 bases, with 8 bases remaining between them. The CDR3 extends over 13 amino acids. The CDR3 DNA reads TGTGCCAGCAGCTTCGATCCTGGAAACACCATATATTTT. Its protein product is CASSFDPGNTIYF.

This clonotype was detected only a few times. The V and J genes are TRBV19 and TRBJ1-5, with D maybe TRBD1 (5 bases). V lost 1 base and J 7 bases, leaving 14 bases between the germline ends. The germline gives CDR1 LNHDA, CDR2 SQIVND (reference sequence). The CDR3 is 15 amino acids. This CDR3 is CASSIVRGPRQPQHF. In nucleotides, the CDR3 is TGTGCCAGTAGTATAGTCCGGGGCCCAAGGCAGCCCCAGCATTTT.

V usage is TRBV2 and J usage is TRBJ2-4; 8 nucleotides match TRBD2. Germline V gene lookup returns CDR1 SNHLY and CDR2 FYNNEI. Trimming removed 5 bases from V and 8 bases from J; junction bases left unmatched: 8. The CDR3 spans 14 residues. The CDR3 DNA reads as TGTGCCAGCAGTTCCCTTCCAGCGGGAGACATTCAGTACTTC. It yields the protein CASSSLPAGDIQYF.

This clonotype was seen repeatedly, ten times or more. This chain connects TRBV30 to TRBJ1-4, with TRBD1 identical over 9 bases. The CDR3 loop spans 15 amino acids. Germline values: CDR1 GTSNPN, CDR2 SVGIG (reference sequence). After removal of 3 bases from V and 3 bases from J, the junction contained 5 bases not matched to a gene. The DNA for the CDR3 is TGTGCCTGGAGATCAAGGGACAGGGCTAATGAAAAACTGTTTTTT. Translated: CAWRSRDRANEKLFF.

The rearrangement uses TRBV6-1 and TRBJ2-2; D ambiguous. The V gene's germline CDR1 is MNHNS and CDR2 SASEGT. The CDR3 extends over 16 amino acids. V gave up 1 base and J gave up 4 bases, with 13 bases separating them. This CDR3 is CASSEVMGKFTGELFF. The CDR3 DNA reads as TGTGCCAGCAGTGAAGTTATGGGAAAATTCACCGGGGAGCTGTTTTTT.

Concerning this clonotype: A junction boundary mismatches the germline segment, possibly from a read error. V is TRBV11-3 and J is TRBJ2-7; tentatively, D is TRBD2 (5 bases). Germline V gene lookup returns CDR1 SGHNT and CDR2 YENEEA. The CDR3 runs 14 residues. CDR3 in amino acids: CANSGDPETYEQYF. CDR3 nucleotides: TGTGCCAACAGCGGAGATCCAGAGACCTACGAGCAGTACTTC.